These T cell receptor beta chains were read from a single sample in a study of blood T cell repertoires in COVID-19. The assay was immunoSEQ multiplex PCR, and TCRdb's table has in-frame clones only and misses some. The sample yields 120,000 or so clones, more than 70% seen once. The sample was peripheral blood. The receptors were sampled from a woman aged 80 or older with acute or convalescent COVID-19. Each CDR3 is given with its conserved first and last residue. Each record gives: V gene, J gene, CDR3 length, CDR3 protein.

V: TRBV6-6
J: TRBJ1-2
length: 15
CDR3: CASSVPDRKGDGYTF

V: TRBV11-2
J: TRBJ2-7
length: 15
CDR3: CASSSGTSRGLEQYF

V: TRBV5-1
J: TRBJ1-2
length: 14
CDR3: CASSLGQGVYGYTF

V: TRBV6-4
J: TRBJ2-5
length: 15
CDR3: CASSDPGQGKETQYF

V: TRBV13
J: TRBJ2-7
length: 14
CDR3: CASRRQGPSYEQYF

V: TRBV7-8
J: TRBJ1-6
length: 16
CDR3: CASSPGVGQYNSPLHF

V: TRBV18
J: TRBJ2-7
length: 13
CDR3: CASSPYSDYEQYF

V: TRBV2
J: TRBJ2-7
length: 14
CDR3: CASSNSGRPYEQYF

V: TRBV4-1
J: TRBJ1-2
length: 15
CDR3: CASSLTSGGPYGYTF

V: TRBV6-5
J: TRBJ1-4
length: 13
CDR3: CASRLDSNEKLFF

V: TRBV9
J: TRBJ2-1
length: 14
CDR3: CASSAGQGDNEQFF

V: TRBV6-2/TRBV6-3
J: TRBJ1-5
length: 16
CDR3: CASSYGVAGVGQPQHF

V: TRBV4-3
J: TRBJ2-3
length: 14
CDR3: CASSQDRYTDTQYF

V: TRBV24-1
J: TRBJ2-3
length: 17
CDR3: CATSDPSASGGTDTQYF

V: TRBV6-5
J: TRBJ2-7
length: 14
CDR3: CASTKDRILYEQYF

V: TRBV5-1
J: TRBJ2-3
length: 13
CDR3: CASSKQGTDTQYF

V: TRBV28
J: TRBJ2-3
length: 13
CDR3: CASRRTSTDTQYF

V: TRBV5-6
J: TRBJ2-7
length: 16
CDR3: CASSFRTSGSSYEQYF

V: TRBV24-1
J: TRBJ1-3
length: 13
CDR3: CATMGQLGNTIYF

V: TRBV11-2
J: TRBJ2-7
length: 16
CDR3: CASSFGLAGERGEQYF

V: TRBV5-1
J: TRBJ2-5
length: 15
CDR3: CASSPPSGRAETQYF

V: TRBV5-5
J: TRBJ1-2
length: 14
CDR3: CASSLQNPNYGYTF

V: TRBV28
J: TRBJ2-1
length: 18
CDR3: CASSLSSGHRPSYNEQFF

V: TRBV2
J: TRBJ1-4
length: 12
CDR3: CASSKTAEKLFF

V: TRBV10-3
J: TRBJ2-1
length: 14
CDR3: CAIRVGLANNEQFF

V: TRBV7-6
J: TRBJ2-3
length: 17
CDR3: CASSLGLAGGGTDTQYF

V: TRBV6-5
J: TRBJ2-7
length: 15
CDR3: CASRSGKGGSYEQYF

V: TRBV6-2/TRBV6-3
J: TRBJ2-2
length: 15
CDR3: CASSYSKQNTGELFF

V: TRBV2
J: TRBJ1-5
length: 16
CDR3: CASSPWVDAGNQPQHF

V: TRBV19
J: TRBJ2-4
length: 14
CDR3: CASKAGLAKNIQYF

V: TRBV10-3
J: TRBJ1-5
length: 14
CDR3: CAISEGAGNQPQHF

V: TRBV21-1
J: TRBJ1-1
length: 15
CDR3: CASRASLDRNTEAFF

V: TRBV2
J: TRBJ2-1
length: 14
CDR3: CASSESLAYNEQFF

V: TRBV27
J: TRBJ1-3
length: 14
CDR3: CASSPGTPGNTIYF

V: TRBV5-4
J: TRBJ2-3
length: 14
CDR3: CASSLGAGMDTQYF

V: TRBV25-1
J: TRBJ1-4
length: 15
CDR3: CASSESHRPNEKLFF

V: TRBV2
J: TRBJ1-2
length: 14
CDR3: CASTGEGVFYSYTF

V: TRBV5-8
J: TRBJ1-5
length: 16
CDR3: CASSLVAGIPNQPQHF

V: TRBV9
J: TRBJ2-3
length: 15
CDR3: CASSVGNSGQDTQYF

V: TRBV7-2
J: TRBJ2-1
length: 15
CDR3: CASSLVRGSYNEQFF